The 19 T cell receptor beta chains below were found in one sample sequenced in a study of shared clonotypes between healthy human individuals. Measured with immunoSEQ multiplex PCR; TCRdb has only the in-frame clones, and not every one. The sample includes 2 million to 2.5 million clones, 93% seen only once; the top ten take roughly 0.39%. Sequenced sample: naive CD4+ T cells from PBMCs. Specified subset: CD45RA+ positively selected. These receptors were taken from a young man in good health. Some clones in this sample may be carry-over from other donors' samples.

V gene TRBV19 combines with J gene TRBJ2-7, with D possibly being TRBD1 (5 bases). The CDR3 totals 15 residues. CDR1 and CDR2 from the germline V gene are LNHDA and SQIVND (reference sequence). V was shortened by 6 bases and J by 5 bases, with 20 bases between the two germline ends. This chain's CDR3 is CASRRAGASSHEQYF. As DNA, the CDR3 is TGTGCCAGTAGGCGAGCTGGGGCCAGTTCTCACGAGCAGTACTTC.

The chain is built from TRBV7-2 and TRBJ2-1, with a weak D call TRBD2 (6 bases). Trimming took 1 base from V and 4 from J, leaving 11 bases between them. Germline CDR1 reads SGHTA; CDR2 reads FQGNSA. The length of the CDR3 is 15 residues. The CDR3 DNA follows: TGTGCCAGCAGCTTAGGCGGGAACGGTTACAATGAGCAGTTCTTC. This encodes CASSLGGNGYNEQFF.

This chain's CDR3 is CASTTKLRGTEAFF. CDR3 sequence (DNA): TGTGCCAGCACCACAAAACTCAGGGGGACTGAAGCTTTCTTT. The J gene is TRBJ1-1, the V gene TRBV28, with 7 bases aligning to TRBD1. In germline, CDR1 is MDHEN, CDR2 SYDVKM. The CDR3 length is 14 residues. J gave up 5 bases and V 7 bases, and 10 bases lay outside the gene matches.

The chain combines TRBV5-5 with TRBJ2-6, with D unclear. Germline loops: CDR1 SGHKS, CDR2 YYEKEE (reference sequence). CDR3 length: 17 residues. Trimming shortened V by 4 bases and J by 1 base, and 15 bases separated the two germline ends. This CDR3 is CASSRRMGNSGANVLTF. CDR3 DNA: TGTGCCAGCAGCCGACGCATGGGGAATTCTGGGGCCAACGTCCTGACTTTC.

V is TRBV7-9 and J is TRBJ2-2, with D hard to call. This CDR3 has 14 amino acids. CDR1 SEHNR and CDR2 FQNEAQ come from the germline V gene (reference sequence). V lost 11 bases to trimming and J lost 1 base, with 14 bases between them. The chain's CDR3 is CAGAAGWNTGELFF. The CDR3 region has the DNA TGTGCCGGCGCGGCCGGGTGGAACACCGGGGAGCTGTTTTTT.

The chain joins TRBV7-6 to TRBJ2-5, with 8 nucleotides matching TRBD1. The CDR3 contains 16 residues. Germline V gives CDR1 SGHVS, CDR2 FNYEAQ. J gave up 5 bases and V 2 bases, and 10 bases lay outside the gene matches. The CDR3 loop reads CASSLRPTGEGETQYF. The CDR3 nucleotides are TGTGCCAGCAGCTTACGGCCGACAGGGGAAGGGGAGACCCAGTACTTC.

This clone was picked up one time. The rearrangement links TRBV7-2 to TRBJ1-2, with D possibly being TRBD1 (5 bases). This CDR3 has 15 amino acids. With 4 bases removed from V and 1 base from J, the gap between germline ends came to 13 bases. Germline V gene lookup returns CDR1 SGHTA and CDR2 FQGNSA. CDR3 nucleotide sequence: TGTGCCAGCAGCTGGAACAGGCTACTTAACTATGGCTACACCTTC. Its translation: CASSWNRLLNYGYTF. The full variable domain, rest sourced from reference TRBV7-2 and TRBJ1-2, is GAGVSQSPSNKVTEKGKDVELRCDPISGHTALYWYRQSLGQGLEFLIYFQGNSAPDKSGLPSDRFSAERTGGSVSTLTIQRTQQEDSAVYLCASSWNRLLNYGYTFGSGTRLTVV.

Regarding this clone: Other DNA sequences within the sample encode an identical CDR3. As DNA, the CDR3 is TGTGCCAGCAGCTTGGCCGTCTACGAGCAGTACTTC. This gives the protein CASSLAVYEQYF. V usage is TRBV5-5 and J usage is TRBJ2-7, with D unresolved. CDR1 and CDR2 (germline): SGHKS, YYEKEE (reference sequence). Trimming cost V 0 bases and J 3 bases, with 4 bases left between them. This CDR3 spans 12 amino acids. The full variable domain, its missing parts supplied by reference TRBV5-5 and TRBJ2-7, is DAGVTQSPTHLIKTRGQQVTLRCSPISGHKSVSWYQQVLGQGPQFIFQYYEKEERGRGNFPDRFSARQFPNYSSELNVNALLLGDSALYLCASSLAVYEQYFGPGTRLTVT.

This clone has a single count. V is TRBV7-8 and J is TRBJ2-7; D is unclear. CDR1 is SGHVS and CDR2 is FQNEAQ in the germline V gene. CDR3 length equals 14 residues. V was shortened by 5 bases and J by 5 bases, with 16 bases between the two germline ends. CDR3 in amino acids: CASSTGGYVNEQYF. Written as DNA, the CDR3 is TGTGCCAGCAGCACCGGCGGATATGTCAACGAGCAGTACTTC.

This clone has only one observation. The chain has TRBV5-1 and TRBJ2-7; D might be TRBD1 (5 bases). This CDR3 is 14 amino acids long. Germline V gene lookup returns CDR1 SGHRS and CDR2 YFSETQ. Trimming left V 1 base short and J 3 bases short, with 11 bases between. The chain's CDR3 is CASSLSATVYEQYF. The DNA of the CDR3 is TGCGCCAGCAGCTTGAGCGCGACAGTCTACGAGCAGTACTTC.

The V call is TRBV10-3, the J call TRBJ2-1; D assignment may be TRBD1 or TRBD2 (5 bases each). Trimming took 7 bases from V and 0 from J, leaving 13 bases between them. The CDR3 spans 15 residues. Germline CDR1 reads ENHRY; CDR2 reads SYGVKD. The CDR3 sequence is CAIMGVGSSYNEQFF. In DNA form, the CDR3 reads TGTGCCATCATGGGGGTGGGGAGCTCCTACAATGAGCAGTTCTTC.

Regarding this clone: The same CDR3 can be traced to other DNA sequences in this sample. The chain joins TRBV7-8 to TRBJ2-2; D unresolved. This CDR3 is 15 amino acids long. The V end was cut by 3 bases, the J end by 4 bases, with 12 bases between. Looked up from germline, CDR1 is SGHVS and CDR2 is FQNEAQ. The CDR3 sequence is CASSFSSRGTGELFF. The CDR3 region has the DNA TGTGCCAGCAGCTTTTCGTCGCGCGGCACCGGGGAGCTGTTTTTT.

The gene calls are TRBV7-3 and TRBJ1-2; 10 nucleotides match TRBD1. V lost 5 bases and J lost 8; bases outside the gene matches: 8. The germline V gene has CDR1 SGHTA and CDR2 FQGTGA. This CDR3 is built from 14 residues. This CDR3 reads CASSHSGTGDGYTF. In DNA form, the CDR3 reads TGTGCCAGCAGCCACTCCGGGACAGGGGACGGCTACACCTTC.

The gene calls are TRBV5-4 and TRBJ2-7, with a possible D match to TRBD1 (5 bases). Germline V CDR1 and CDR2: SGHNT, YYREEE (reference sequence). Trimming took off 5 bases at V and 5 bases at J, with 17 bases between the two ends. The CDR3 has 14 residues. The CDR3, as DNA: TGTGCCAGCAGTCAAATTACAGGAGACCACGAGCAGTACTTC. Its protein product is CASSQITGDHEQYF.

The V call is TRBV6-1, the J call TRBJ1-2; D not resolved. CDR3 length: 14 amino acids. V lost 4 bases and J lost 4, with 13 bases in between. Germline loops: CDR1 MNHNS, CDR2 SASEGT. The DNA for the CDR3 is TGTGCCAGCAGTGGGGCCTTTAACTCCTATGGCTACACCTTC. It specifies CASSGAFNSYGYTF.

Points on this clone: The same CDR3 arises from other DNA sequences in this sample as well. V usage is TRBV5-1 and J usage is TRBJ2-3, with D possibly being TRBD2 (5 bases). CDR1 is SGHRS, CDR2 YFSETQ, per germline. V was clipped by 0 bases and J by 4 bases, with 9 bases between them. The CDR3 is 14 residues long. As DNA, the CDR3 is TGCGCCAGCAGCTTGGTAGGAGGAGCAGATACGCAGTATTTT. Protein: CASSLVGGADTQYF. Filled out from reference TRBV5-1 and TRBJ2-3, the complete variable domain reads KAGVTQTPRYLIKTRGQQVTLSCSPISGHRSVSWYQQTPGQGLQFLFEYFSETQRNKGNFPGRFSGRQFSNSRSEMNVSTLELGDSALYLCASSLVGGADTQYFGPGTRLTVL.

The genes are TRBV7-2 and TRBJ2-2; D may be TRBD2 (5 bases). V dropped 2 bases and J dropped 6 bases, with 22 bases sitting between them. This CDR3 is 18 amino acids long. Germline V lookup: CDR1 SGHTA, CDR2 FQGNSA. The CDR3 DNA sequence: TGTGCCAGCAGCTTATTCCCTGAGGGAGTAGGAATCGCCGGGGAGCTGTTTTTT. This translates into CASSLFPEGVGIAGELFF.

V and J are TRBV7-2 and TRBJ2-2; D remains unclear. The V end lost 3 bases, the J end lost 7 bases, and 12 bases lay between the germline ends. This CDR3 has 14 amino acids. In germline, CDR1 is SGHTA, CDR2 FQGNSA. The CDR3 reads CASSFRVYSGELFF. CDR3 nucleotides: TGTGCCAGCAGCTTTAGGGTCTATAGCGGGGAGCTGTTTTTT. The full variable domain, completed using reference TRBV7-2 and TRBJ2-2, is GAGVSQSPSNKVTEKGKDVELRCDPISGHTALYWYRQSLGQGLEFLIYFQGNSAPDKSGLPSDRFSAERTGGSVSTLTIQRTQQEDSAVYLCASSFRVYSGELFFGEGSRLTVL.

The genes are TRBV5-1 and TRBJ2-1, with 8 bases aligning to TRBD1. This CDR3 region has 15 residues. The junction had 9 bases not matched to a gene; V was cut back by 2 bases and J by 8 bases. CDR1 SGHRS and CDR2 YFSETQ come from the germline V gene. The CDR3 loop is CASSLSGGFYDEQFF. The CDR3 DNA sequence: TGCGCCAGCAGCTTATCAGGGGGCTTCTATGATGAGCAGTTCTTC.